The clone carrying this T cell receptor (beta chain) was found many times. Its cognate antigen is unknown. Then a second PCR, running about 6 to 12 cycles, was carried out with a sample-barcoded 5' primer and a J-beta primer mix. TCRdb analysed the 5' RACE reads with MiXCR anew, one entry per CDR3 protein. The top ten hold 20% to 25% of the sample, which has 700,000 to 800,000 distinct CDR3 sequences, 35% to 45% seen once. All donors came from Russia, were Caucasian and healthy, and spanned ages roughly 6 to 95. The source of the sample is a study of blood T cells in healthy people across ages. Trimming stripped 0 bases from V and 4 bases from J, with 9 bases between. The CDR3 is 14 amino acids. Germline V lookup: CDR1 SGHTA, CDR2 FQGNSA. Study observations and caveats: Per million T cells, TCR beta diversity dropped about linearly as age rose. Higher diversity and more naive CD4+ cells were features of long-lived donors, compared to aged donors. CMV status of donors was not determined, possibly confounding expanded clonotype changes.

The sequence came from a woman aged 55-69 years in good health. The specimen was blood. The rearrangement links TRBV7-2 to TRBJ1-1; no clear D gene. As DNA, the CDR3 is TGTGCCAGCAGCTTAGCGACGGTGACCACTGAAGCTTTCTTT. Translating gives CASSLATVTTEAFF.